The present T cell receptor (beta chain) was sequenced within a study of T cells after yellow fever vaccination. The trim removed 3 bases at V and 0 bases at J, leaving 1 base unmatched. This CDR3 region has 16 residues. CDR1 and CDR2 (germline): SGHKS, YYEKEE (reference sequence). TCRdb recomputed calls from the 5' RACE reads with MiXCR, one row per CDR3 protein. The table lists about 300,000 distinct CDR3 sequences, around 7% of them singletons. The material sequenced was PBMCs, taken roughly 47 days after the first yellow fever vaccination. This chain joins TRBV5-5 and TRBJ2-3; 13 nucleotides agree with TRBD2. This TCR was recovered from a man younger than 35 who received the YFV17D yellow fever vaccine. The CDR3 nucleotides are TGTGCCAGCAGCTGGACTAGCGGGGGTAGCACAGATACGCAGTATTTT. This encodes CASSWTSGGSTDTQYF.